The clone carrying this T cell receptor (beta chain) was seen repeatedly, ten times or more. The antigen is not known. The authors incorporated unique molecular identifiers into the TCR beta cDNA libraries. TCRdb fed the PCR reads into MiXCR, producing one record per CDR3 protein. The sample has 150,000 to 200,000 distinct CDR3 sequences; around 36% are singletons. The V gene lost 1 base and the J gene lost 4 bases, with 23 bases spanning the gap. Germline CDR1 reads KGHSH; CDR2 reads LQKENI. The CDR3 runs 18 residues. This record comes from a study of post-analysis software for immune sequencing data. The wider study: Some patients lacked subtype; others had relapsing-remitting, secondary progressive or progressive-relapsing disease. Study outcomes and limitations: The five TRBV segments detected at higher frequency in patients than in controls included TRBV5-6, TRBV5-1 and TRBV20-1. Pronounced co-clustering by F measure was evident among identically batched samples.

The chain recombines TRBV18 with TRBJ2-7; perhaps TRBD2 as D (6 bases). This TCR derives from a girl between 10 and 17 years old with multiple sclerosis. Material: blood, obtained after autologous hematopoietic stem cell transplantation. The CDR3 reads CASSPQRPGGEVRYEQYF. The DNA for the CDR3 is TGTGCCAGCTCACCACAAAGGCCGGGCGGGGAAGTTCGGTACGAGCAGTACTTC.